A single sample is the source of the 30 T cell receptor beta chains below, sequenced in a study of cytomegalovirus exposure and HLA in healthy donors (dated 2017 in TCRdb). Libraries were constructed by the immunoSEQ multiplex PCR assay. A mixture of 60 forward primers for TCR Vbeta segments and 13 reverse primers for TCR Jbeta segments was used in the multiplex PCR. Not all clones reach the TCRdb copy of this immuneACCESS table, which keeps in-frame sequences only. Checked studies attribute under half of the gap to unresolved V genes and leave the rest unexplained. Counted in this sample were around 100,000 clones; about 79% of them appeared once. The ten most abundant clones make up 2% to 3% of the sample. The sequenced sample consisted of PBMCs. All receptors derive from a man in his fifties or sixties in good health and CMV-seropositive.

The chain links TRBV2 to TRBJ1-1; D is perhaps TRBD1 (5 bases). The CDR3 runs to 13 residues. Trimming took 0 bases from V and 4 from J, leaving 6 bases between them. Germline-derived CDR1 and CDR2 are SNHLY and FYNNEI. CDR3 coding DNA: TGTGCCAGCAGTGAAGCGCAGGGCACTGAAGCTTTCTTT. Protein product: CASSEAQGTEAFF.

This chain uses TRBV5-6 with TRBJ1-5; the D is unclear. The CDR3 runs 15 residues. Germline V gene data show CDR1 as SGHDT and CDR2 as YYEEEE. V was trimmed by 4 bases and J by 5 bases, leaving 16 bases between them. CDR3 amino acids: CASSVSRTRDQPQHF. The CDR3 DNA sequence: TGTGCCAGCAGCGTCTCCCGGACTAGGGATCAGCCCCAGCATTTT.

The chain carries TRBV7-2 and TRBJ2-7; a possible D gene is TRBD1 (5 bases). The CDR3 is 13 amino acids. CDR1 is SGHTA, CDR2 FQGNSA, per germline. V was pared by 5 bases and J by 2 bases, with 10 bases between. The CDR3 here is CASSPATAYEQYF. The DNA for the CDR3 is TGTGCCAGCAGCCCCGCGACAGCCTACGAGCAGTACTTC.

This clone was picked up a small number of times. The V and J genes are TRBV10-1 and TRBJ1-5; a possible D gene is TRBD1 (6 bases). CDR1 and CDR2 (germline): WNHNN, SYGVQD (reference sequence). The CDR3 covers 16 residues. V gave up 6 bases and J gave up 2 bases, with 17 bases separating them. The DNA for the CDR3 is TGCGCCAGCAGGGACCACAGGGTAGTTGGCAATCAGCCCCAGCATTTT. As protein: CASRDHRVVGNQPQHF.

As regards this clone: Germline is not matched at one junction end, which may reflect a read error. This chain connects TRBV13 to TRBJ2-7; D gene unclear. The CDR3 contains 13 residues. CDR1 and CDR2 from the germline V gene are PRHDT and FYEKMQ (reference sequence). The DNA for the CDR3 is TGTGCCAGCAGCTCGACACACCAGCCCCATCCCCTCTTC. It translates to CASSSTHQPHPLF.

This chain joins TRBV5-6 and TRBJ1-3; a possible D gene is TRBD1 (6 bases). This CDR3 is 15 amino acids long. CDR1 is SGHDT and CDR2 is YYEEEE in the germline V gene. The V gene lost 4 bases and the J gene lost 1 base, with 12 bases spanning the gap. Here the CDR3 reads CASSAGDTSGNTIYF. The CDR3 region has the DNA TGTGCCAGCAGCGCCGGGGACACTTCTGGAAACACCATATATTTT.

The table lists this clone with a few counts. The chain carries TRBV2 and TRBJ2-7, with a tentative D call TRBD2 (5 bases). In germline, CDR1 is SNHLY, CDR2 FYNNEI. V was cut by 2 bases and J by 3 bases, with 11 bases left in between. This CDR3 contains 14 residues. The DNA for the CDR3 is TGTGCCAGCAGTGAACCTTCAGGACTCTACGAGCAGTACTTC. It codes for CASSEPSGLYEQYF.

The DNA of the CDR3 is TGTGCCAGCAGAACAGGGGGAGATCACCGCTATGGCTACACCTTC. Residues: CASRTGGDHRYGYTF. This chain joins TRBV27 and TRBJ1-2; TRBD1 agrees at 8 bases. Per the germline V gene, CDR1 is MNHEY and CDR2 is SMNVEV (reference sequence). The CDR3 sequence is 15 residues long. The V and J ends lost 6 bases and 4 bases, in that order; junction bases with no gene match: 10.

In this sample, this clone turned up a few times. The V gene is TRBV5-4, the J gene TRBJ1-1, with 9 bases matching TRBD1. Germline V lookup: CDR1 SGHNT, CDR2 YYREEE (reference sequence). The CDR3 sequence is 16 residues long. Trimming took 4 bases from V and 0 from J; bases not matched to a gene: 7. DNA of the CDR3: TGTGCCAGCAGCCGAGGACAGGGGCTCTTGAACACTGAAGCTTTCTTT. This codes for CASSRGQGLLNTEAFF.

V and J are TRBV5-1 and TRBJ2-3; TRBD2 is a possible D gene (6 bases). V was shortened by 1 base and J by 4 bases, with 13 bases between the two germline ends. The CDR3 runs to 15 residues. The germline V gene has CDR1 SGHRS and CDR2 YFSETQ. The CDR3 sequence: CASSLLGGGADTQYF. DNA of the CDR3: TGCGCCAGCAGCTTGTTGGGGGGTGGGGCAGATACGCAGTATTTT.

In its sample, this clone was seen a few times. This chain uses TRBV27 with TRBJ1-6, with D possibly being TRBD1 (6 bases). Germline assignment: CDR1 MNHEY and CDR2 SMNVEV (reference sequence). V was clipped by 8 bases and J by 6 bases, with 17 bases between them. This CDR3 is 15 amino acids long. CDR3 amino acids: CASARQTGFNSPLHF. CDR3 DNA sequence: TGTGCCAGCGCAAGACAGACAGGATTTAATTCACCCCTCCACTTT.

This clone was seen just once. The chain combines TRBV2 with TRBJ1-2, with D perhaps matching TRBD1 (5 bases). Between the trimmed V and J ends, which lost 6 bases and 4 bases, there was a span of 9 bases. The germline V gene encodes CDR1 SNHLY and CDR2 FYNNEI. This CDR3 region has 12 residues. Here the CDR3 reads CASRQDFYGYTF. The CDR3 DNA is TGTGCCAGCAGACAGGATTTCTATGGCTACACCTTC.

The V gene is TRBV5-1, the J gene TRBJ2-1; 8 bases line up with TRBD2. The CDR3 loop spans 15 amino acids. V trimming: 2 bases; J trimming: 4 bases; junction bases outside the gene matches: 5. CDR1 is SGHRS and CDR2 is YFSETQ in the germline V gene. The CDR3, as DNA: TGCGCCAGCAGCTTTACCGGGGGGGTATACAATGAGCAGTTCTTC. Its translation is CASSFTGGVYNEQFF.

The table lists this clone with a count of one. The genes are TRBV15 and TRBJ2-2; D is undetermined. The CDR3 runs 16 residues. CDR1 is LNHNV, CDR2 YYDKDF, per germline (reference sequence). V was pared by 1 base and J by 4 bases, with 13 bases between. The CDR3 loop is CATSRAPKQITGELFF. CDR3 in DNA: TGTGCCACCAGCAGAGCCCCGAAACAGATCACCGGGGAGCTGTTTTTT.

The rearrangement joins TRBV2 to TRBJ2-7; 9 positions match TRBD1. The CDR3 is 14 amino acids. CDR1 and CDR2 from the germline V gene are SNHLY and FYNNEI. V lost 4 bases, J lost 6 bases, and 7 bases stayed unmatched. The CDR3 loop reads CASSAQGQGVEQYF. The DNA for the CDR3 is TGTGCCAGCAGTGCCCAGGGACAGGGTGTCGAGCAGTACTTC.

The rearrangement links TRBV11-3 to TRBJ1-2, with D perhaps TRBD1 (6 bases). The CDR3 has 15 amino acids. Germline V CDR1 and CDR2: SGHNT, YENEEA. The V and J ends lost 3 bases and 6 bases respectively, with 17 bases between them. Written as DNA, the CDR3 is TGTGCCAGCAGCTTCCGGGGGGCCCCGGGAGATGGCTACACCTTC. Amino acid sequence: CASSFRGAPGDGYTF.

This chain uses TRBV11-2 with TRBJ2-7; 13 positions agree with TRBD2. The CDR3 spans 18 residues. The germline gives CDR1 SGHAT, CDR2 FQNNGV. With V trimmed by 4 bases and J by 4 bases, 13 bases remained unmatched. DNA for the CDR3: TGTGCCAGCAGCTCCGGGACTAGCGGGACTCCTCGGGGGTACGAGCAGTACTTC. This translates into CASSSGTSGTPRGYEQYF.

The chain joins TRBV18 to TRBJ2-7, with 9 bases identical to TRBD2. Per germline, CDR1 KGHSH and CDR2 LQKENI. V shed 3 bases, J shed 4 bases, and the junction held 7 bases outside the gene matches. This CDR3 has 15 amino acids. The CDR3 region is CASSPSGTSLYEQYF. For the CDR3, the DNA is TGTGCCAGCTCACCCTCCGGGACTAGCCTTTACGAGCAGTACTTC. Full variable domain (outside the CDR3, taken from reference TRBV18 and TRBJ2-7): NAGVMQNPRHLVRRRGQEARLRCSPMKGHSHVYWYRQLPEEGLKFMVYLQKENIIDESGMPKERFSAEFPKEGPSILRIQQVVRGDSAAYFCASSPSGTSLYEQYFGPGTRLTVT.

CDR3 protein: CASSLQADTEAFF. The CDR3 DNA follows: TGTGCCAGTAGTTTACAGGCGGACACTGAAGCTTTCTTT. The chain employs TRBV19 and TRBJ1-1, with a tentative D call TRBD1 (5 bases). V was trimmed by 5 bases and J by 3 bases, leaving 10 bases between them. The CDR3 loop spans 13 amino acids. CDR1 and CDR2 from the germline V gene are LNHDA and SQIVND (reference sequence).

This clone was recorded only once. The gene calls are TRBV2 and TRBJ2-3; weak D call: TRBD2 (5 bases). V lost 8 bases and J lost 2, with 14 bases in between. Germline CDR1 reads SNHLY; CDR2 reads FYNNEI. CDR3 size: 14 residues. DNA of the CDR3: TGTGCCAGCGGTAGTACGACTACCACAGATACGCAGTATTTT. This gives the protein CASGSTTTTDTQYF.

The chain employs TRBV27 and TRBJ2-7; TRBD1 agrees at 10 bases. Losses at the gene ends were 5 bases for V and 4 bases for J; bases not matched to a gene: 5. This CDR3 comprises 14 residues. Looked up from germline, CDR1 is MNHEY and CDR2 is SMNVEV (reference sequence). CDR3 coding DNA: TGTGCCAGCAGTCCCGGGACAGGGGTATACGAGCAGTACTTC. Translation: CASSPGTGVYEQYF.

This clone appeared a few times. The V call is TRBV9, the J call TRBJ1-2; maybe TRBD1 (6 bases). V shed 3 bases and J shed 2 bases, with 11 bases lying between them. Germline CDR1 and CDR2: SGDLS and YYNGEE. The CDR3 totals 14 residues. Here the CDR3 DNA reads TGTGCCAGCAGCGGAACAGGGTCCAACTATGGCTACACCTTC. Its translation is CASSGTGSNYGYTF.

The genes are TRBV10-3 and TRBJ2-5, with 11 bases identical to TRBD2. This CDR3 is 16 amino acids long. The germline V gene has CDR1 ENHRY and CDR2 SYGVKD. Trimming at V came to 4 bases and at J to 5 bases, leaving 9 bases not matched to a gene. The CDR3 is CAISASVAGGPETQYF. CDR3 sequence (DNA): TGTGCCATCAGTGCCTCCGTAGCGGGGGGGCCGGAGACCCAGTACTTC.

The V call is TRBV5-1, the J call TRBJ1-2; TRBD1 aligns across 8 bases. There are 14 residues in the CDR3. CDR1 SGHRS and CDR2 YFSETQ come from the germline V gene. Losses at the gene ends were 1 base for V and 7 bases for J; bases not matched to a gene: 6. The CDR3 region has the DNA TGCGCCAGCAGCTTGCTTCAGGGGGCTTCTGGCTACACCTTC. The encoded protein is CASSLLQGASGYTF.

This clone was counted a single time. The chain carries TRBV28 and TRBJ2-7; 7 positions agree with TRBD2. Looked up from germline, CDR1 is MDHEN and CDR2 is SYDVKM. V dropped 3 bases and J dropped 4; count of bases not matched to a gene: 6. CDR3 length: 14 residues. CDR3: CASSFLAVAYEQYF. CDR3 DNA: TGTGCCAGCAGTTTCCTAGCGGTAGCTTACGAGCAGTACTTC.

J is TRBJ1-1 and V is TRBV10-3, with 9 positions matching TRBD1. J lost 0 bases, V lost 7 bases, and 9 bases had no gene match. Germline V gene data show CDR1 as ENHRY and CDR2 as SYGVKD. This CDR3 is built from 16 residues. CDR3 in amino acids: CAITAGTGLMNTEAFF. The CDR3 DNA follows: TGTGCCATCACTGCCGGGACAGGGCTTATGAACACTGAAGCTTTCTTT.

This clone was seen only a few times. The chain recombines TRBV4-1 with TRBJ1-1; 7 bases map to TRBD1. CDR3 length equals 17 residues. Germline V gives CDR1 MGHRA, CDR2 YSYEKL. With 4 bases clipped from V and 1 base from J, the junction kept 12 bases outside the gene matches. CDR3 amino acids: CASSPQRGLSANTEAFF. CDR3 DNA: TGCGCCAGCAGCCCCCAAAGGGGGCTCTCCGCGAACACTGAAGCTTTCTTT.

As for this clone: Other nucleotide sequences from this sample produce the same CDR3. The chain employs TRBV28 and TRBJ1-6; D is unclear. This CDR3 comprises 12 residues. V shed 2 bases and J shed 9 bases, with 5 bases lying between them. The germline V gene encodes CDR1 MDHEN and CDR2 SYDVKM. This CDR3 is CASSLRSSPLHF. As DNA, the CDR3 is TGTGCCAGCAGTTTAAGGAGTTCACCCCTCCACTTT.

V gene TRBV7-7 combines with J gene TRBJ2-7; 7 bases line up with TRBD1. This CDR3 has 13 amino acids. The V and J ends lost 5 bases and 1 base, in that order; junction bases with no gene match: 2. Germline V gene sequence: CDR1 SSHAT, CDR2 FNYEAQ (reference sequence). This chain's CDR3 is CASSPGQSYEQYF. CDR3 sequence (DNA): TGTGCCAGCAGCCCGGGACAGTCCTACGAGCAGTACTTC.

V usage is TRBV19 and J usage is TRBJ1-2; D is ambiguous. The CDR3 contains 14 residues. V was clipped by 3 bases and J by 4 bases, with 12 bases between them. The germline gives CDR1 LNHDA, CDR2 SQIVND (reference sequence). CDR3 loop: CASSIGGEFYGYTF. CDR3 coding DNA: TGTGCCAGTAGTATCGGTGGTGAGTTCTATGGCTACACCTTC.